One and the same sample provided the 11 T cell receptor beta chains below, sequenced in a study of T-cell memory formation after mild COVID-19. TCRdb analysed the 5' RACE reads with MiXCR anew, one entry per CDR3 protein. In the table there are roughly 200,000 distinct CDR3 sequences, 20% to 25% of which are singletons. Sequences were obtained from PBMCs or a T cell subset sorted from them (not recorded which). All receptors derive from an adult woman who had mild COVID-19 (a few samples of this study predate the infection). Cell type and time point are not known.

The chain recombines TRBV7-6 with TRBJ2-2; weak D call: TRBD1 (5 bases). This CDR3 contains 15 residues. CDR1 SGHVS and CDR2 FNYEAQ come from the germline V gene. V was clipped by 3 bases and J by 4 bases, with 12 bases between them. The CDR3 reads CASSFGQGSTGELFF. The CDR3 bases are TGTGCCAGCAGCTTCGGCCAGGGAAGCACCGGGGAGCTGTTTTTT.

The V call is TRBV2, the J call TRBJ2-5, with D possibly matching TRBD1 (5 bases). The CDR3 runs to 18 residues. Germline-derived CDR1 and CDR2 are SNHLY and FYNNEI. V was pared by 1 base and J by 5 bases, with 23 bases between. CDR3 residues: CASSEGSIFAAQAETQYF. The DNA of the CDR3 is TGTGCCAGCAGTGAAGGATCTATTTTCGCGGCACAGGCGGAGACCCAGTACTTC.

This clonotype has only a few counts. The rearrangement links TRBV6-2 or TRBV6-3 to TRBJ2-5, with 8 bases that match TRBD2. The V and J ends lost 5 bases and 6 bases, in that order; junction bases with no gene match: 17. CDR1 is MNHEY, CDR2 SVGEGT, per germline. The CDR3 contains 17 residues. The CDR3 is CASSLPFGAGEEKTQYF. The CDR3 DNA is TGTGCCAGCAGTCTCCCATTTGGAGCGGGAGAGGAGAAGACCCAGTACTTC.

This clonotype was counted ten times or more. The V and J genes are TRBV4-1 and TRBJ2-1; D not certain. V dropped 6 bases and J dropped 0 bases, with 9 bases sitting between them. Germline V CDR1 and CDR2: MGHRA, YSYEKL. The CDR3 runs 14 residues. The CDR3 reads CASRDRSSYNEQFF. CDR3 in DNA: TGCGCCAGCAGAGACCGAAGCTCCTACAATGAGCAGTTCTTC.

This rearrangement joins TRBV20-1 to TRBJ1-1; possibly TRBD1 for D (6 bases). The germline V gene encodes CDR1 DFQATT and CDR2 SNEGSKA (reference sequence). Trimming took 3 bases from V and 5 from J, leaving 16 bases between them. The CDR3 is 14 amino acids. As DNA, the CDR3 is TGCAGTGCTAGCCCAGGGGCAGGGGAGACTGAAGCTTTCTTT. Residues: CSASPGAGETEAFF.

This clonotype was counted at least ten times. This chain links TRBV20-1 with TRBJ2-1, with TRBD2 matching 11 bases. J lost 4 bases, V lost 3 bases, and 5 bases had no gene match. The CDR3 has 15 amino acids. Per the germline V gene, CDR1 is DFQATT and CDR2 is SNEGSKA (reference sequence). The DNA for the CDR3 is TGCAGTGCTAGCCCCGGGACTAGCGGTTACAATGAGCAGTTCTTC. Its translation is CSASPGTSGYNEQFF.

V gene TRBV20-1 combines with J gene TRBJ1-1; D might be TRBD1 (5 bases). V was clipped by 0 bases and J by 7 bases, with 12 bases between them. Germline V gene lookup returns CDR1 DFQATT and CDR2 SNEGSKA (reference sequence). The CDR3 sequence is 13 residues long. The CDR3 loop is CSARDEGHLEAFF. For the CDR3, the DNA is TGCAGTGCTAGAGATGAAGGACACCTTGAAGCTTTCTTT.

This CDR3 is CASSLVAGEYTGELFF. DNA for the CDR3: TGTGCCAGCAGCTTAGTCGCGGGAGAGTACACCGGGGAGCTGTTTTTT. The J gene is TRBJ2-2, the V gene TRBV7-6; 7 bases line up with TRBD2. The CDR3 totals 16 residues. V lost 1 base to trimming and J lost 3 bases; unmatched junction nucleotides: 5. The V gene's germline CDR1 is SGHVS and CDR2 FNYEAQ.

CDR3 loop: CASSPDRGVLTEAFF. The CDR3 DNA follows: TGTGCCAGCAGCCCCGACAGGGGCGTGCTCACTGAAGCTTTCTTT. This chain joins TRBV7-9 and TRBJ1-1, with 8 bases that match TRBD1. V gave up 5 bases and J gave up 4 bases; unmatched junction bases: 9. The V gene's germline CDR1 is SEHNR and CDR2 FQNEAQ (reference sequence). The CDR3 length is 15 residues. The variable domain in full, with the rest retrieved from reference TRBV7-9 and TRBJ1-1, is DTGVSQNPRHKITKRGQNVTFRCDPISEHNRLYWYRQTLGQGPEFLTYFQNEAQLEKSRLLSDRFSAERPKGSFSTLEIQRTEQGDSAMYLCASSPDRGVLTEAFFGQGTRLTVV.

DNA of the CDR3: TGTGCCTGGAGTTTGGGGGCCACTGAAGCTTTCTTT. The encoded protein is CAWSLGATEAFF. The chain couples TRBV30 to TRBJ1-1; weak D call: TRBD1 (6 bases). The CDR3 is 12 amino acids. Germline CDR1 GTSNPN, CDR2 SVGIG (reference sequence). V gave up 2 bases and J gave up 4 bases, with 8 bases separating them.

This rearrangement joins TRBV12-3 or TRBV12-4 to TRBJ2-1; TRBD1 aligns across 8 bases. V shed 8 bases, J shed 7 bases, and the junction held 13 bases outside the gene matches. The CDR3 covers 15 residues. The CDR3 DNA sequence: TGTGCCAGCCACGGACAGGGCCCCCCAGAGAATGAGCAGTTCTTC. This sequence encodes CASHGQGPPENEQFF.